The 30 T cell receptor beta chains listed next were all sequenced from one sample in a study of cytomegalovirus exposure and HLA in healthy donors. Profiling relied on immunoSEQ multiplex PCR, and the TCRdb table lists in-frame clones only, not all of them. The sample lists some 310,000 clones; 88% were seen once. Sequenced input: PBMCs. These receptors were collected from a man in his thirties or forties in good health and CMV-seronegative.

On this clone: One junction end disagrees with the germline gene, perhaps due to a read error. The V and J genes are TRBV2 and TRBJ2-7; D is unclear. The CDR3 consists of 13 residues. Germline V gives CDR1 SNHLY, CDR2 FYNNEI. CDR3 bases: TGTGCCAGCAGGGAAGAAAGGTCCGACTGGCAGTACTTC. Protein product: CASREERSDWQYF.

The CDR3 loop is CASSFGTGPHEQYF. CDR3 sequence (DNA): TGTGCCAGCAGCTTCGGGACAGGGCCCCACGAGCAGTACTTC. The chain joins TRBV5-4 to TRBJ2-7; 9 nucleotides align to TRBD1. This CDR3 has 14 residues. J lost 5 bases, V lost 2 bases, and 5 bases had no gene match. Germline CDR1 is SGHNT and CDR2 is YYREEE (reference sequence).

The chain is built from TRBV5-1 and TRBJ2-5; 9 bases match TRBD2. V lost 5 bases to trimming and J lost 4 bases; unmatched junction nucleotides: 9. The CDR3 consists of 15 residues. Germline V gene data show CDR1 as SGHRS and CDR2 as YFSETQ. The CDR3 loop reads CASSLGGGVSETQYF. The CDR3 DNA reads as TGCGCCAGCAGTCTGGGCGGGGGGGTATCAGAGACCCAGTACTTC.

The sample holds a few counts of this clone. The V and J genes are TRBV28 and TRBJ2-7; 8 nucleotides match TRBD1. CDR3 length: 14 residues. The germline V gene has CDR1 MDHEN and CDR2 SYDVKM. V shed 5 bases, J shed 4 bases, and the junction held 7 bases outside the gene matches. CDR3 coding DNA: TGTGCCAGCAGTCGGGCCGGACAGGGTTACGAGCAGTACTTC. This encodes CASSRAGQGYEQYF.

The chain links TRBV7-6 to TRBJ1-2; D ambiguous. This CDR3 has 15 amino acids. Germline CDR1 reads SGHVS; CDR2 reads FNYEAQ. Trimming took off 5 bases at V and 0 bases at J, with 13 bases between the two ends. The CDR3 DNA reads TGTGCCAGCAGCCGGGATCCGAGCCCTAACTATGGCTACACCTTC. It translates to CASSRDPSPNYGYTF.

The chain uses TRBV6-5 and TRBJ2-5; 8 nucleotides match TRBD2. The J segment lost 4 bases and the V segment lost 4 bases, leaving 5 bases of the junction unmatched. This CDR3 region has 14 residues. The V gene's germline CDR1 is MNHEY and CDR2 SVGAGI. The CDR3 region has the DNA TGTGCCAGCAGTTTAGCCGGGACTAGAGAGACCCAGTACTTC. Protein product: CASSLAGTRETQYF.

The chain carries TRBV6-5 and TRBJ1-5; D remains unclear. Per the germline V gene, CDR1 is MNHEY and CDR2 is SVGAGI. V lost 2 bases to trimming and J lost 10 bases, with 15 bases between them. This CDR3 has 14 residues. The CDR3, as DNA: TGTGCCAGCAGTTACGGCAAGACTATCAGCCCCCAGCATTTT. Translation gives CASSYGKTISPQHF.

This clone has just one count. The chain employs TRBV7-2 and TRBJ2-5, with 8 bases identical to TRBD2. The V segment lost 5 bases and the J segment 9 bases; nucleotides outside the gene matches: 14. Germline assignment: CDR1 SGHTA and CDR2 FQGNSA. The CDR3 covers 15 residues. The CDR3 coding sequence is TGTGCCAGCAGCGACCTTCGGACCTCGGGGGGGGCCCAGTACTTC. This gives the protein CASSDLRTSGGAQYF. Full variable domain (rest looked up from reference TRBV7-2 and TRBJ2-5): GAGVSQSPSNKVTEKGKDVELRCDPISGHTALYWYRQSLGQGLEFLIYFQGNSAPDKSGLPSDRFSAERTGGSVSTLTIQRTQQEDSAVYLCASSDLRTSGGAQYFGPGTRLLVL.

The J gene is TRBJ1-2, the V gene TRBV19, with 7 bases fitting TRBD1. Germline values: CDR1 LNHDA, CDR2 SQIVND (reference sequence). The CDR3 covers 15 residues. With V trimmed by 6 bases and J by 4 bases, 11 bases remained unmatched. CDR3 residues: CASRPRQGVGYGYTF. The CDR3 coding sequence is TGTGCCAGTAGGCCCAGACAGGGTGTCGGCTATGGCTACACCTTC.

V usage is TRBV4-1 and J usage is TRBJ2-7, with 9 bases matching TRBD2. Per germline, CDR1 MGHRA and CDR2 YSYEKL. Trimming cost V 0 bases and J 3 bases; bases outside gene matches: 6. This CDR3 is 16 amino acids long. The CDR3 spells CASSQEGGGAIYEQYF. The DNA for the CDR3 is TGCGCCAGCAGCCAAGAAGGCGGGGGGGCGATCTACGAGCAGTACTTC.

The V call is TRBV12-5, the J call TRBJ1-5; 8 bases match TRBD1. The trim removed 2 bases at V and 0 bases at J, leaving 3 bases unmatched. The V gene's germline CDR1 is LGHNT and CDR2 FRNRAP. The CDR3 has 16 residues. The CDR3 loop reads CASGLRGTGSNQPQHF. Here the CDR3 DNA reads TGTGCTAGTGGTTTGAGGGGGACAGGTAGCAATCAGCCCCAGCATTTT. Using reference TRBV12-5 and TRBJ1-5 for the parts outside the CDR3, the full variable domain is DARVTQTPRHKVTEMGQEVTMRCQPILGHNTVFWYRQTMMQGLELLAYFRNRAPLDDSGMPKDRFSAEMPDATLATLKIQPSEPRDSAVYFCASGLRGTGSNQPQHFGDGTRLSIL.

The chain employs TRBV6-5 and TRBJ2-7; D is perhaps TRBD1 (6 bases). Germline V gives CDR1 MNHEY, CDR2 SVGAGI. V gave up 5 bases and J gave up 2 bases, with 13 bases separating them. There are 14 residues in the CDR3. The CDR3 sequence is CASSPRTATYEQYF. The CDR3 region has the DNA TGTGCCAGCAGTCCCCGGACAGCTACCTACGAGCAGTACTTC.

The rearrangement uses TRBV9 and TRBJ2-7; 7 bases map to TRBD1. The germline V gene has CDR1 SGDLS and CDR2 YYNGEE. This CDR3 has 14 residues. Unmatched junction bases numbered 5, after V lost 3 bases and J lost 2 bases. The CDR3 sequence is CASSGGTEPYEQYF. In DNA form, the CDR3 reads TGTGCCAGCAGCGGGGGGACAGAGCCCTACGAGCAGTACTTC.

The CDR3 DNA is TGCGCCAGCAGTTCTCCGGGACAGGCTGGCTACACCTTC. As protein: CASSSPGQAGYTF. The chain uses TRBV10-2 and TRBJ1-2, with 8 bases fitting TRBD1. The CDR3 spans 13 residues. The junction had 6 bases not matched to a gene; V was cut back by 5 bases and J by 7 bases. In germline, CDR1 is WSHSY, CDR2 SAAADI.

The V and J genes are TRBV9 and TRBJ1-2, with unresolved D. Germline V gene data show CDR1 as SGDLS and CDR2 as YYNGEE. V gave up 0 bases and J gave up 4 bases, with 16 bases separating them. This CDR3 is 16 amino acids long. CDR3 sequence (DNA): TGTGCCAGCAGCGTAGGGGTTCCCAAGAGCGGCTATGGCTACACCTTC. This sequence encodes CASSVGVPKSGYGYTF.

This clone appeared once. J is TRBJ2-7 and V is TRBV7-9; TRBD2 is a possible D gene (6 bases). From germline, CDR1 is SEHNR and CDR2 FQNEAQ (reference sequence). The CDR3 has 16 residues. V was pared by 7 bases and J by 4 bases, with 23 bases between. The CDR3 sequence: CASNAAGGSGMYEQYF. The CDR3 nucleotides read TGTGCCAGCAACGCGGCCGGGGGTAGCGGAATGTACGAGCAGTACTTC.

The J gene is TRBJ1-2, the V gene TRBV19; possibly TRBD1 for D (6 bases). The CDR3 is made up of 13 amino acids. Germline values: CDR1 LNHDA, CDR2 SQIVND (reference sequence). Trimming cost V 6 bases and J 4 bases, with 12 bases left between them. CDR3 sequence reads: CASSRTDFYGYTF. CDR3 nucleotide sequence: TGTGCCAGTAGCCGGACAGATTTCTATGGCTACACCTTC.

The chain recombines TRBV19 with TRBJ2-7; 7 bases line up with TRBD2. After removal of 3 bases from V and 2 bases from J, the junction contained 4 bases not matched to a gene. Germline V CDR1 and CDR2: LNHDA, SQIVND (reference sequence). The CDR3 runs to 14 residues. CDR3 coding DNA: TGTGCCAGTAGTATTTCTAGCGGACCCTACGAGCAGTACTTC. Protein sequence: CASSISSGPYEQYF.

This chain joins TRBV11-2 and TRBJ2-3; TRBD2 might be the D (6 bases). V gave up 5 bases and J gave up 5 bases, with 17 bases separating them. Germline loops: CDR1 SGHAT, CDR2 FQNNGV. The CDR3 runs to 15 residues. For the CDR3, the DNA is TGTGCCAGCAGCCCCGTTCGCGGGGTTCAAGATACGCAGTATTTT. Translated, it gives CASSPVRGVQDTQYF.

This chain links TRBV4-1 with TRBJ1-2, with D perhaps TRBD1 (5 bases). The ends were cut back, 0 bases at V and 7 bases at J, with 15 bases in the middle. This CDR3 is 15 amino acids long. Germline CDR1 MGHRA, CDR2 YSYEKL. CDR3 nucleotide sequence: TGCGCCAGCAGCCAAGATCGGGTGTCAGGGTTTGGCTACACCTTC. This encodes CASSQDRVSGFGYTF.

This chain uses TRBV7-7 with TRBJ2-5, with D perhaps TRBD1 (6 bases). Trimming took off 5 bases at V and 3 bases at J, with 13 bases between the two ends. From germline, CDR1 is SSHAT and CDR2 FNYEAQ (reference sequence). This CDR3 has 14 residues. The CDR3: CASSPTGAKETQYF. In DNA, the CDR3 is TGTGCCAGCAGCCCGACAGGAGCTAAAGAGACCCAGTACTTC.

This clone was detected only a few times. This chain links TRBV30 with TRBJ2-3, with TRBD2 as a possible D gene (5 bases). The germline V gene has CDR1 GTSNPN and CDR2 SVGIG (reference sequence). V dropped 2 bases and J dropped 7 bases, with 10 bases sitting between them. The CDR3 is 12 amino acids. CDR3 in amino acids: CAWSPRGYTQYF. The CDR3 DNA is TGTGCCTGGAGTCCCCGAGGGTATACGCAGTATTTT.

V usage is TRBV7-9 and J usage is TRBJ1-1, with TRBD1 matching 7 bases. Germline V gene sequence: CDR1 SEHNR, CDR2 FQNEAQ (reference sequence). The CDR3 runs 15 residues. V was clipped by 5 bases and J by 7 bases; unmatched bases: 13. The CDR3 protein is CASSPKRGQLSEAFF. CDR3 sequence (DNA): TGTGCCAGCAGCCCTAAGAGGGGGCAATTGAGTGAAGCTTTCTTT.

The chain has TRBV4-2 and TRBJ2-7, with 9 positions matching TRBD2. This CDR3 contains 17 residues. Germline loops: CDR1 LGHNA, CDR2 YNFKEQ. The trim removed 2 bases at V and 1 base at J, leaving 9 bases unmatched. The CDR3 DNA follows: TGTGCCAGCAGCCAAAGCCGTGGCGGGGGGGTATCCTACGAGCAGTACTTC. Encoded protein: CASSQSRGGGVSYEQYF.

This clone was counted once. The chain has TRBV10-1 and TRBJ1-1; the D gene is possibly TRBD1 (6 bases). CDR1 is WNHNN, CDR2 SYGVQD, per germline (reference sequence). The V and J ends lost 0 bases and 6 bases respectively, with 8 bases between them. This CDR3 contains 13 residues. The CDR3 reads CASSESRTAEAFF. CDR3 DNA: TGCGCCAGCAGTGAGTCCCGGACAGCTGAAGCTTTCTTT.

This chain joins TRBV9 and TRBJ2-3, with D perhaps TRBD2 (5 bases). Germline V gene sequence: CDR1 SGDLS, CDR2 YYNGEE. The germline V and J ends were trimmed by 3 bases and 7 bases, with 15 bases remaining between them. This CDR3 is built from 14 residues. CDR3 nucleotides: TGTGCCAGCAGCGACCCGGGGAAGGAATATACGCAGTATTTT. Encoded protein: CASSDPGKEYTQYF.

This chain links TRBV7-9 with TRBJ1-2; no clear D gene. V dropped 3 bases and J dropped 7 bases, with 12 bases sitting between them. The germline gives CDR1 SEHNR, CDR2 FQNEAQ (reference sequence). This CDR3 region has 13 residues. CDR3 bases: TGTGCCAGCAGCTTCGAGGTCGCACTTGGCTACACCTTC. Translated: CASSFEVALGYTF.

The J gene is TRBJ1-6, the V gene TRBV7-9, with unresolved D. Germline V CDR1 and CDR2: SEHNR, FQNEAQ (reference sequence). V lost 1 base and J 8 bases, leaving 18 bases between the germline ends. The CDR3 covers 17 residues. DNA for the CDR3: TGTGCCAGCAGCTTAGATCTCGCCCGGGAGTTCGATTCACCCCTCCACTTT. This gives the protein CASSLDLAREFDSPLHF.

The V gene is TRBV5-1, the J gene TRBJ2-5; 7 nucleotides line up with TRBD2. CDR1 is SGHRS, CDR2 YFSETQ, per germline. The CDR3 is 14 amino acids. After removal of 0 bases from V and 2 bases from J, the junction contained 1 base not matched to a gene. The CDR3 protein is CASSLEGGQETQYF. The CDR3, as DNA: TGCGCCAGCAGCTTGGAGGGAGGGCAAGAGACCCAGTACTTC. The full variable domain, rest sourced from reference TRBV5-1 and TRBJ2-5, is KAGVTQTPRYLIKTRGQQVTLSCSPISGHRSVSWYQQTPGQGLQFLFEYFSETQRNKGNFPGRFSGRQFSNSRSEMNVSTLELGDSALYLCASSLEGGQETQYFGPGTRLLVL.

For the CDR3, the DNA is TGTGCCAGCAGCATAAACAGGTGGAACACCGGGGAGCTGTTTTTT. As protein: CASSINRWNTGELFF. This chain uses TRBV5-6 with TRBJ2-2; TRBD1 is a possible D gene (5 bases). The CDR3 has 15 residues. Germline V lookup: CDR1 SGHDT, CDR2 YYEEEE. V was shortened by 4 bases and J by 1 base, with 11 bases between the two germline ends.